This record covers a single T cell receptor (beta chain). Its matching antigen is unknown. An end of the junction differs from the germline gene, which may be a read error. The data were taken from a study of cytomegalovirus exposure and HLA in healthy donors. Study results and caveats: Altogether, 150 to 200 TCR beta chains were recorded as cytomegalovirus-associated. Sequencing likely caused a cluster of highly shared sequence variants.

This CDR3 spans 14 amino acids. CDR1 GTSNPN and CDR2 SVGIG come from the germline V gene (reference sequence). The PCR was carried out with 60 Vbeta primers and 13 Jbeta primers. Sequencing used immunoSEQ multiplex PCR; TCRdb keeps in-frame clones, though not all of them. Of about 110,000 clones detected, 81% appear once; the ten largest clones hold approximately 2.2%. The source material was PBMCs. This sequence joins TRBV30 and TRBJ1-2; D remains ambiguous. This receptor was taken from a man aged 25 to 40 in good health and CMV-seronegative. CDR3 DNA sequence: TGTGTCTGGAGTGCCCTCCGGATTGGCAGGAGCTACACCTTC. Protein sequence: CVWSALRIGRSYTF.